This T cell receptor (beta chain) was captured in a study of T cell changes during pregnancy in multiple sclerosis. CDR3 size: 12 residues. Germline-derived CDR1 and CDR2 are SNHLY and FYNNEI. The V end lost 6 bases, the J end lost 7 bases, and 9 bases lay between the germline ends. There are a few counts of this clone. The method was immunoSEQ multiplex PCR; TCRdb's version includes in-frame clones alone and lacks a portion of them. The data contain some 60,000 clones, 75% to 90% of them seen just once; the ten biggest clones take up under 2%. This TCR was recovered from a female donor with multiple sclerosis, enrolled in a pregnancy study. Sequenced here: peripheral blood, sampled after pregnancy. This chain joins TRBV2 and TRBJ2-2, with D possibly TRBD1 on 5 matching bases. The CDR3, as DNA: TGTGCCAGCAGAAGGGGTGGCGGGGAGCTGTTTTTT. Its protein is CASRRGGGELFF.